This T cell receptor beta chain was retrieved from a study of blood T cell repertoires in COVID-19. Study-level background: Samples representing acute and convalescent COVID-19 were sourced from the United States, Italy and Spain. Nucleic acid was either cDNA or gDNA, and it came from T cells, B-cell-depleted T cells, or PBMCs.

The CDR3 is made up of 13 amino acids. V lost 6 bases, J lost 5 bases, and 13 bases lay in between. As processed by the authors: Amplification of reference gene primers was used by the study to estimate nucleated cell counts. Repertoires were generated with immunoSEQ multiplex PCR, while TCRdb's copy carries only in-frame clones and drops some. V, J and clone size reflect that table, while D and trimming were determined from the DNA. The table has roughly 200,000 clones, roughly four fifths seen once. This clone was counted a single time. Material: peripheral blood. The chain links TRBV12-3 or TRBV12-4 to TRBJ2-5, with D tentatively TRBD2 (5 bases). This clonotype was sampled from a man in his forties or fifties who had recovered from COVID-19. The CDR3, as DNA: TGTGCCAGCAGAATTAGCGATCGGGAGACCCAGTACTTC. Translated, it gives CASRISDRETQYF.